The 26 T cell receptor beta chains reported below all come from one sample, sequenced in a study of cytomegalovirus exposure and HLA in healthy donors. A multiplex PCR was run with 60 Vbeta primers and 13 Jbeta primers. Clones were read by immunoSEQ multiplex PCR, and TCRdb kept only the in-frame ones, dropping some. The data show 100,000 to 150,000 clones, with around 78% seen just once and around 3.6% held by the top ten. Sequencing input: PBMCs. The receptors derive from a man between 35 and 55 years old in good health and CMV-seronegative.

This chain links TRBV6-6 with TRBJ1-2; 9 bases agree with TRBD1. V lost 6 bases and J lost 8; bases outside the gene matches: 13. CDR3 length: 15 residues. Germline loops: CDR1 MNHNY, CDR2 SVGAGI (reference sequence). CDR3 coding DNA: TGTGCCAGCAGCCCCGGGACAGGGATAGAGCGCGGCTACACCTTC. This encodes CASSPGTGIERGYTF.

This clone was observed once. The CDR3 bases are TGCGCCAGCAGCTTGGCTTCTGGAAACACCATATATTTT. Amino acids: CASSLASGNTIYF. V and J are TRBV5-1 and TRBJ1-3; no clear D. The CDR3 contains 13 residues. V lost 0 bases and J lost 1, with 2 bases in between. Germline V gene lookup returns CDR1 SGHRS and CDR2 YFSETQ.

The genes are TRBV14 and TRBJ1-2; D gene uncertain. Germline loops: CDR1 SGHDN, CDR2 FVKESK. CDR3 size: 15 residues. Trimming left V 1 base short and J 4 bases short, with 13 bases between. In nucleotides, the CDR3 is TGTGCCAGCAGCCAAGTTTCATGGTACAGCTATGGCTACACCTTC. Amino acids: CASSQVSWYSYGYTF.

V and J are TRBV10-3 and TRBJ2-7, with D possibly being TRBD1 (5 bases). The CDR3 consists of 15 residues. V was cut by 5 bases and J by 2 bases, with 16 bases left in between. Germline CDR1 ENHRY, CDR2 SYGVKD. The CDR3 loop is CAISPSDSLTYEQYF. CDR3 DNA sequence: TGTGCCATCAGTCCTTCCGACAGCCTCACCTACGAGCAGTACTTC.

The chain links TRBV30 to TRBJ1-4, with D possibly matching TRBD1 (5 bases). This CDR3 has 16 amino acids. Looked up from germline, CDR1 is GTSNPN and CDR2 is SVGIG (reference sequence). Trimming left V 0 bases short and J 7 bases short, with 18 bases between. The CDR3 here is CAWSVREGRDGEKLFF. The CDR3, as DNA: TGTGCCTGGAGTGTACGGGAGGGCAGGGATGGTGAAAAACTGTTTTTT.

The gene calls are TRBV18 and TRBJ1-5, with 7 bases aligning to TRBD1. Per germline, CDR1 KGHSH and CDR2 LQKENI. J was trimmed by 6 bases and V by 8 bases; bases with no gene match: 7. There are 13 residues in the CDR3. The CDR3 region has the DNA TGTGCCAGCAGGGGGACAGATCGTCAGCCCCAGCATTTT. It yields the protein CASRGTDRQPQHF.

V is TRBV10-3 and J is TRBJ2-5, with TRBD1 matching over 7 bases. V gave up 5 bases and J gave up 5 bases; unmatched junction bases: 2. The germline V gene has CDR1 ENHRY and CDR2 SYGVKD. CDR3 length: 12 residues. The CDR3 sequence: CAISNRGETQYF. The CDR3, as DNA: TGTGCCATCAGTAACAGGGGCGAGACCCAGTACTTC.

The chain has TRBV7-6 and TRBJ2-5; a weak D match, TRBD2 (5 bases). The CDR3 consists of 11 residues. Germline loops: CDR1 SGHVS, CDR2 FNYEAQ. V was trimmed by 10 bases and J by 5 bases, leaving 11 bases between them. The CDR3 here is CAIALAETQYF. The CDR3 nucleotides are TGTGCCATTGCTCTAGCCGAGACCCAGTACTTC.

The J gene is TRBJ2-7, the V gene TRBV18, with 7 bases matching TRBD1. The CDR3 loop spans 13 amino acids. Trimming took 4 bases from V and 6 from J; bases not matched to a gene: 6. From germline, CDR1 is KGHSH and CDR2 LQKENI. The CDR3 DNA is TGTGCCAGCTCACGAGACAGGGTTCGCGAGCAGTACTTC. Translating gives CASSRDRVREQYF.

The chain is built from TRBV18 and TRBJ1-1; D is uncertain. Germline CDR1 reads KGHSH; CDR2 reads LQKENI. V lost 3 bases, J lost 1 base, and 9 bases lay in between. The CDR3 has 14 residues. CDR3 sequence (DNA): TGTGCCAGCTCACCGTTAACAGCGAACACTGAAGCTTTCTTT. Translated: CASSPLTANTEAFF.

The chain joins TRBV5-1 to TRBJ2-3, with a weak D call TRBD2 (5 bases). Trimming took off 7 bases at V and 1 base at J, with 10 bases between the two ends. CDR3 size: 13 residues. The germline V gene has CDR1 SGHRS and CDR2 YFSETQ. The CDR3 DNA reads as TGCGCCAGCGAAGACGGGGGCACAGATACGCAGTATTTT. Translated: CASEDGGTDTQYF.

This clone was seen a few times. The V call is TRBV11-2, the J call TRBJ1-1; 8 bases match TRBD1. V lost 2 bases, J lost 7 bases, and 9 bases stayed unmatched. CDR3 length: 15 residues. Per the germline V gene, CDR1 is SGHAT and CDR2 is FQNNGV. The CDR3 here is CASSLIRQGAGEAFF. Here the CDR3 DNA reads TGTGCCAGCAGCTTAATAAGGCAGGGGGCCGGTGAAGCTTTCTTT.

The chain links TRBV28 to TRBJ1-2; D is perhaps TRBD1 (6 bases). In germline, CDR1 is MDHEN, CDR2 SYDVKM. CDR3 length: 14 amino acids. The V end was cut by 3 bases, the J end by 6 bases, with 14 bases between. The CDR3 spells CASSFVGQLNGYTF. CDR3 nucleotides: TGTGCCAGCAGTTTCGTCGGACAGTTAAATGGCTACACCTTC.

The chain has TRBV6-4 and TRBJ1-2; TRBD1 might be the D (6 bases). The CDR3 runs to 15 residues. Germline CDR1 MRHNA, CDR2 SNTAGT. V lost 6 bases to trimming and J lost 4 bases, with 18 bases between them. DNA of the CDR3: TGTGCCAGCAGGGAAGGTTTGGGGGCTCGCTATGGCTACACCTTC. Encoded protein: CASREGLGARYGYTF.

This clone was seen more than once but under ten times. The DNA of the CDR3 is TGCGCCAGCAGCCAAGATGAGGGGACAGGCCTTGCCTACGAGCAGTACTTC. Encoded protein: CASSQDEGTGLAYEQYF. The genes are TRBV4-3 and TRBJ2-7; 8 bases fit TRBD1. Per the germline V gene, CDR1 is LGHNA and CDR2 is YSLEER. The CDR3 covers 17 residues. V trimming: 0 bases; J trimming: 2 bases; junction bases outside the gene matches: 9.

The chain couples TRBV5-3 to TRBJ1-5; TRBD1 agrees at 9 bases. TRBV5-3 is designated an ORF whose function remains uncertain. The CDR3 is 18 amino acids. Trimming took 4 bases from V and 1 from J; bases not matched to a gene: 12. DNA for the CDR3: TGTGCCAGAAGCACCCCGGGACAGGGATTAAGGAGCAATCAGCCCCAGCATTTT. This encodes CARSTPGQGLRSNQPQHF.

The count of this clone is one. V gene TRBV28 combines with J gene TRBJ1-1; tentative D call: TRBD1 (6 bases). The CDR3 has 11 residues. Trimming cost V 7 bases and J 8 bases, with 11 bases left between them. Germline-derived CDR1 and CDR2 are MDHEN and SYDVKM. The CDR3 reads CASNGQGEAFF. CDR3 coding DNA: TGTGCCAGCAACGGTCAGGGGGAAGCTTTCTTT.

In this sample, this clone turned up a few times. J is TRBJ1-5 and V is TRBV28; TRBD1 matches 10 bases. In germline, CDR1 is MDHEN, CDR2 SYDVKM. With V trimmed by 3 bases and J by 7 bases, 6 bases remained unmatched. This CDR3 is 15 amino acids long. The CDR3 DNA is TGTGCCAGCAGTTTTGGGACAGGGGAGGACCAGCCCCAGCATTTT. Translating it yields CASSFGTGEDQPQHF.

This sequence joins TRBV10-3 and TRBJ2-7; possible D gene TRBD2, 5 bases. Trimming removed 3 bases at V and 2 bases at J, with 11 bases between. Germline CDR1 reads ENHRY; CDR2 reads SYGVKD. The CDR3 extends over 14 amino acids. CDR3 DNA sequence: TGTGCCATCAGTGAAGGACTCAGACCCTACGAGCAGTACTTC. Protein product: CAISEGLRPYEQYF.

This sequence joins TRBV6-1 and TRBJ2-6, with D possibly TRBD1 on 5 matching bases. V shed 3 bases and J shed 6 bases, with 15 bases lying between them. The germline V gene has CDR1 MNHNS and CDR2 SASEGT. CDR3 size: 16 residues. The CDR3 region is CASSDIAGPAANVLTF. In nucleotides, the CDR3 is TGTGCCAGCAGTGACATTGCAGGGCCCGCGGCCAACGTCCTGACTTTC.

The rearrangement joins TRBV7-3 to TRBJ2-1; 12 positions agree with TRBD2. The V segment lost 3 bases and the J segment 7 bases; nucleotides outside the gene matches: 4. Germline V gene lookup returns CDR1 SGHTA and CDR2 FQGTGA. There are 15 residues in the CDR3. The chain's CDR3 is CASSLSLAGGNEQFF. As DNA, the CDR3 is TGTGCCAGCAGCTTGTCCCTAGCGGGGGGGAATGAGCAGTTCTTC.

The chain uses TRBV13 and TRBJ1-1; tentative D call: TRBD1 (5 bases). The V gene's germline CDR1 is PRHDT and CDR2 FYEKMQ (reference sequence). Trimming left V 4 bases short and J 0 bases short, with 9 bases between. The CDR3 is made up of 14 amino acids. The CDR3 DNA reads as TGTGCCAGCAGCTACCGGGGGTTGAACACTGAAGCTTTCTTT. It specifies CASSYRGLNTEAFF.

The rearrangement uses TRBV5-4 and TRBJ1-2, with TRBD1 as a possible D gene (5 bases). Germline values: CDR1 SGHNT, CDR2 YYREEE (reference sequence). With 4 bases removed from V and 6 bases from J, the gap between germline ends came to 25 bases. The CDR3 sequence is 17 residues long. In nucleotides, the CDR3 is TGTGCCAGCAGCCAGTGGGGGGGGTCGGAGATAACCCATGGCTACACCTTC. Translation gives CASSQWGGSEITHGYTF.

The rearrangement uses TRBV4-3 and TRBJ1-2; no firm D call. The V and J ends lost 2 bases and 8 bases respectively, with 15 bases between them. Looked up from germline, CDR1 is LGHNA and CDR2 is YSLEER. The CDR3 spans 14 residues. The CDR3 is CASSQLQHEEGYTF. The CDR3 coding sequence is TGCGCCAGCAGCCAACTCCAGCACGAGGAGGGCTACACCTTC.

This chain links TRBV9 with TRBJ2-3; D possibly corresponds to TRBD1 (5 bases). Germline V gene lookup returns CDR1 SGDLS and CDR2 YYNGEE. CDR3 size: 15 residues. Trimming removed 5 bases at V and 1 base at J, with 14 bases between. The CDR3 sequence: CASSSQQGGTDTQYF. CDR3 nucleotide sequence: TGTGCCAGCAGTAGTCAGCAGGGCGGCACAGATACGCAGTATTTT.

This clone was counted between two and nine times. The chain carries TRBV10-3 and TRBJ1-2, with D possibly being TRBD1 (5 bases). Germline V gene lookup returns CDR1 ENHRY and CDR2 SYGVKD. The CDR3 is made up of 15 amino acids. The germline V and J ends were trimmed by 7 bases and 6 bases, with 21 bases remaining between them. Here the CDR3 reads CAIMDRGTRWDGYTF. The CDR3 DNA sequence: TGTGCCATCATGGACCGGGGGACCAGGTGGGATGGCTACACCTTC.